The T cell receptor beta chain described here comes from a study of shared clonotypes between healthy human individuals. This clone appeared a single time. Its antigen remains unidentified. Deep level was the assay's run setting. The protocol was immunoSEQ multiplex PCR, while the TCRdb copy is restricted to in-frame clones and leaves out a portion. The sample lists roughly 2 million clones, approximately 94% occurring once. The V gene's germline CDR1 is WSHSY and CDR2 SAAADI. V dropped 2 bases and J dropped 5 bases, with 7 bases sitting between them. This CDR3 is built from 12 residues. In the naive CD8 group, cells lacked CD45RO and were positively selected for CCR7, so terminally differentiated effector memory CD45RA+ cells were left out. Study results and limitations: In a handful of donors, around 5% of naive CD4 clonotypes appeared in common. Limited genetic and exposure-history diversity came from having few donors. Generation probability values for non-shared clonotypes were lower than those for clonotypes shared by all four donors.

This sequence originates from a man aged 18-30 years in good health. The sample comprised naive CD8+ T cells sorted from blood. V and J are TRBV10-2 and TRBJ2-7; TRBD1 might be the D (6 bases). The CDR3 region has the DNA TGCGCCAGCAGTGAGGGGGGCAACGAGCAGTACTTC. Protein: CASSEGGNEQYF.